The rows below give T cell receptor beta chains drawn from one sample of a study of T cell responses to AZD1222 COVID-19 vaccine. Sequencing was performed with immunoSEQ multiplex PCR; in TCRdb, only in-frame clones are kept and a portion is missing. The sample shows 150,000 to 200,000 clones, more than 85% of them seen only once. The sequenced sample was peripheral blood, obtained on day 0 of AZD1222 vaccination. These receptors all come from an adult in good health. The CDR3 runs from the conserved cysteine through the conserved F or W. The D gene is left open where the match is weak. Not every row has a clone size; where given, it reads once, few, many or a size class.

d_gene,v_gene,j_gene,abundance,CDR3nt,CDR3aa
.,TRBV7-8,TRBJ1-3,few,TGTGCCAGCAGCCCGCAGGGCTCTGGAAACACCATATATTTT,CASSPQGSGNTIYF
TRBD2,TRBV7-3,TRBJ2-3,.,TGTGCCAGCAGCGCGTTAGCGGGGCCCACAGATACGCAGTATTTT,CASSALAGPTDTQYF
.,TRBV6-5,TRBJ2-3,.,TGTGCCAGCAGTACTAAAAGGGGCACAGATACGCAGTATTTT,CASSTKRGTDTQYF
.,TRBV30,TRBJ1-1,once,TGTGCCTGGAGGGAGGGGGAGAGGGACACTGAAGCTTTCTTT,CAWREGERDTEAFF
.,TRBV18,TRBJ2-2,once,TGTGCCAGCTCACAGGGAACGAACACCGGGGAGCTGTTTTTT,CASSQGTNTGELFF
.,TRBV5-4,TRBJ2-7,.,TGTGCCAGCAGCCATCGCAGGGGAACCTTCTACGAGCAGTACTTC,CASSHRRGTFYEQYF
.,TRBV7-2,TRBJ2-4,.,TGTGCCAGCAGCTCCCCAGCCAAAAACATTCAGTACTTC,CASSSPAKNIQYF
.,TRBV7-9,TRBJ2-2,few,TGTGCCAGCAGCTTATCAGCCGACTCCGCCGGGGAGCTGTTTTTT,CASSLSADSAGELFF
TRBD2,TRBV9,TRBJ2-5,.,TGTGCCAGCAGCGTGGAGATAGCGGGAGGGACCCAGTACTTC,CASSVEIAGGTQYF
.,TRBV30,TRBJ2-3,.,TGTGCCTGGTCTCCTAGCAGGGATACGCAGTATTTT,CAWSPSRDTQYF
.,TRBV28,TRBJ2-4,once,TGTGCCAGCAGTTTAATATCGGGGGTAGCCAAAAACATTCAGTACTTC,CASSLISGVAKNIQYF
.,TRBV5-1,TRBJ1-1,.,TGCGCCAGCAGCTTGTTCGGGGAGAACACTGAAGCTTTCTTT,CASSLFGENTEAFF
.,TRBV5-6,TRBJ1-1,.,TGTGCCAGCAGCTTGATGAGCCGTGAAGCTTTCTTT,CASSLMSREAFF
TRBD1,TRBV5-1,TRBJ2-7,once,TGCGCCAGCAGCCAGACAGGGGGGAACTACGAGCAGTACTTC,CASSQTGGNYEQYF
TRBD1,TRBV19,TRBJ2-5,.,TGTGCCAGTACGGACAGGAACCAAGAGACCCAGTACTTC,CASTDRNQETQYF
.,TRBV7-2,TRBJ1-6,.,TGTGCCAGCAGCTTGGACACATACTCCTATAATTCACCCCTCCACTTT,CASSLDTYSYNSPLHF
.,TRBV7-2,TRBJ1-6,.,TGTGCCAGCAGCCCGGGGAGGGGCGGGGATTCACCCCTCCACTTT,CASSPGRGGDSPLHF
TRBD2,TRBV7-6,TRBJ2-2,.,TGTGCCAGCAGCTTATCTAGCGGGGGTTACACCGGGGAGCTGTTTTTT,CASSLSSGGYTGELFF
.,TRBV28,TRBJ1-6,.,TGTGCCAGCTCGGAAGCCTCCTATAATTCACCCCTCCACTTT,CASSEASYNSPLHF
.,TRBV7-8,TRBJ1-4,.,TGTGCCAGCAGCTACAATACGAGACAGGCTAATGAAAAACTGTTTTTT,CASSYNTRQANEKLFF